This TCR beta chain was captured by sequencing in a study of cytomegalovirus exposure and HLA in healthy donors (dated 2017 in TCRdb). Study-wide context: An earlier analysis of about 560 of the donors reported 276 Gb of sequence data and around 110 million unique TCR beta sequences obtained from about 180 million T cells. Using immunosequencing, the study profiled T cell repertoires from 550 to 750 subjects and related those repertoires to cytomegalovirus serostatus. In addition to the first cohort of 666 subjects, a separate validation cohort of 130 or so different subjects was used. A later analysis re-examined previously published TCR beta repertoires from more than 600 donors and added high-resolution HLA genotyping to investigate patterns of TCR occurrence. Across 398 genotyped donors of the cohort, an average of about 240,000 unique TCR beta nucleotide sequences per donor were sequenced, and around 19% of those sequences were non-productive. Typing coverage varied by locus: roughly 620-640 donors for A, B, C, DRB1 and DQB1; under 550 for DQA1; 600 to 610 for DPA1; under 490 for DPB1. Every discovery cohort repertoire had been produced on one sequencing platform. The study was designed to test whether signatures of past pathogen exposure could be identified by cataloging public T cell receptors. In a later genetic analysis, genome-wide SNP genotypes for about 65% of the roughly 670 donors were used, and that subset was treated as a discovery cohort. HLA typing covered class I and class II loci at four-digit resolution. In an earlier analysis of roughly 540 of the donors, high-throughput TCR beta sequencing was used to judge whether each TCR beta V gene segment behaved as functional or pseudogenic. Around 300 gigabases of sequencing data and tens of millions of unique TCR sequences were included in an early release covering 550 to 800 HLA-typed donors. Four or five DR-DQ haplotypes were handled as single units for association and clustering, since linkage in the cohort was strong. Alongside the repertoire data, information on donor age, sex, ethnicity and CMV serostatus was compiled. Rather than using new phenotypic data, the later analysis identified candidate immune exposures from TCR beta sequences and from how often those sequences occurred across donors. The study combined high-throughput TCR immunosequencing, statistical association of individual TCRs with disease status, and machine learning to predict cytomegalovirus infection status. Among the roughly 370 genotyped donors, approximately 77% belonged to the genetic ancestry cluster associated with self-reported Caucasian donors.

In the case of this clone: The specificity of this receptor is unknown. Base qualities are not recorded, but no much larger clone differs from it by a single base.

The cohort consisted of hundreds of healthy bone marrow donors. At the time of sampling, all cohort members were nominally healthy, though unrecorded immune exposures were likely present. The donor was CMV seropositive and was included in the group of 250 to 300 seropositive cohort members. Every donor gave a peripheral blood sample, and the peripheral blood mononuclear cells from that sample were used for TCR beta sequencing. Genomic DNA was extracted from the blood cell samples with the Qiagen DNeasy Blood Extraction Kit. Findings and caveats that apply to the study as a whole: The sequencing pipeline was judged likely to have produced a cluster of highly shared sequence variants as a technical artifact. A further reported finding was that TCR beta sequences accurately predicted the HLA-A and HLA-B alleles for most subjects in the first cohort. CMV serostatus was the only immune exposure information available for the cohort. A later analysis reported that several top co-occurrence clusters appeared linked to parvovirus B19, influenza, CMV and Epstein-Barr virus. According to a later analysis, most CMV-associated TCR beta chains appeared to be HLA-restricted, and the HLA associations seemed to be driven largely by CMV exposure. A few of the identified cytomegalovirus-associated TCR beta chains were confirmed in vitro to be specific for cytomegalovirus antigens. According to a later analysis, TCR association rates differed among HLA loci, with DRB1 alleles showing the most associated TCRs and HLA-C alleles showing the fewest. In both the original and validation cohorts, the classifier was reported to diagnose cytomegalovirus status with high specificity and sensitivity. The study gave a list of roughly 150 TCR beta chains associated with cytomegalovirus. In an earlier analysis of roughly 560 of the donors, most TCR beta V segments were observed in productive rearrangements about 87% or about 30% of the time, broadly matching IMGT annotations. Because some donors lacked HLA typing at each locus, the association tests relied only on the typed subset. Only TCR beta chains were sequenced in this cohort, and the absence of alpha or paired-chain data limited detectable features. Linkage disequilibrium might explain the correlated functional status among segregating V segments, but an unknown experimental factor could not be ruled out. Assigning TCR associations to individual alleles was difficult when HLA alleles, especially DR and DQ, strongly co-occurred. Because counts were too low, roughly 17 rarely observed V segments, including chromosome 9 orphons, were left out of the earlier analysis of approximately 500 of the donors. A later analysis associated 15,000 to 20,000 TCR beta sequences with specific HLA alleles at a false discovery rate of 0.05. Most TCR sequences were observed very rarely across donors, whereas some public TCRs were present in many individuals. An association between a missense DCLRE1C variant and V-gene and J-gene trimming of TCR beta chains was found in a later genetic analysis and replicated in an independent cohort. The presence/absence analyses assumed that sequencing depth was roughly uniform across donors, and that assumption may not be true. In a later analysis, HLA-associated TCR beta chains showed more clonal expansion and lower generation probabilities than non-associated chains that were equally common. A later genetic analysis reported fewer N-insertions in productive TCRs among donors in an Asian-associated ancestry cluster than the roughly 700-donor mean. The authors suggested that the approach could potentially be generalized to other disease states and immunological phenotypes.

Preparation of the library involved the immunoSEQ multiplex PCR assay. A mixture of 60 forward primers for TCR Vbeta segments and 13 reverse primers for TCR Jbeta segments was used in the multiplex PCR. A multiplex PCR assay on genomic DNA amplified the CDR3 region of rearranged TCR beta genes. The amplified TCR beta libraries were sequenced on the Illumina HiSeq System as 87-base-pair reads. The paper's processing steps were these. Across the roughly 600 repertoires, a later analysis counted 78 million or so unique TCR beta chains, around 11 million of which were shared by at least two donors. Raw reads were error-corrected and collapsed into unique sequences with a nearest-neighbor algorithm that merged closely related sequences to remove PCR and sequencing errors. CDR3 sequences were aligned to IMGT reference sequences to assign V, D and J gene segments. For a sequence to be retained, a match of at least six nucleotides to both a V gene segment and a J gene segment was required. A rearrangement was called productive if the CDR3 had no stop codons and remained in frame with V and J, and every other rearrangement was called non-productive. Following IMGT convention, CDR3 was defined as the stretch from the second conserved V-encoded cysteine up to the conserved J-encoded phenylalanine. The earlier analysis of 587 of the donors excluded sequences that lacked an unambiguous match to a single V gene segment. In an earlier analysis of several hundred of the donors, V segments were called functional above 56.7% productive rearrangements and were called segregating when the between-donor standard deviation exceeded 5%. A statistical classification framework was built for diagnosing cytomegalovirus status from the catalog of TCR beta chain sequences. In a later analysis, V and J genes were assigned by comparing TCR nucleotide sequences against IMGT/GENE-DB human TR gene sequences. A later analysis assigned CDR3 sequences and most-parsimonious VDJ recombination scenarios with the TCRdist pipeline. In a later analysis, each TCR beta chain was defined by its CDR3 amino acid sequence together with its V-gene family, and reads without a unique V-gene family were excluded. To address suspected cross-contamination and a sequencing artifact, a later analysis removed 592 highly shared, low-generation-probability nucleotide sequences. A later analysis calculated a clonal expansion index for each public chain from normalized within-repertoire ranks of inferred template counts. A later analysis computed generation probabilities with a VDJ recombination model fitted to out-of-frame rearrangements, and checked the results against IGoR. In a later analysis, TCR-TCR, TCR-HLA and TCR-CMV co-occurrence was scored with hypergeometric tests, and a repertoire-size bias correction was applied to TCR pairs. False discovery rates were estimated in a later analysis by permuting HLA or CMV assignments 20 times. In a later analysis, co-occurring TCRs were grouped using DBSCAN, and TCRdist sequence similarity was added for clustering within HLA-allele-positive subsets. Co-occurrence clustering excluded repertoires with fewer than 30,000 or more than 120,000 public chains, plus five with anomalous nucleotide sharing. TCRdb obtained this table from immuneACCESS and retained in-frame rearrangements with V and J assigned. These tables miss some clones; where compared with another copy, unresolved V genes account for less than half of the shortfall, and the remainder is unexplained. V and J calls and clone size are those listed in that table; D and trimming were worked out from the DNA. The sample includes some 180,000 clones, with approximately 82% observed a single time. 1.5% to 2% of the sample is in the top ten clones.

The TCR originated in a middle-aged man in good health and CMV-seropositive. Sequencing was done on a sample of PBMCs.

The CDR3: CASSLPGADRAGELFF. The nucleotide sequence is given as TGTGCCAGCAGCTTACCAGGAGCGGATAGGGCCGGGGAGCTGTTTTTT. The sequence is built from TRBV11-2 and TRBJ2-2; the D gene is perhaps TRBD2, on 5 matching bases. From its cysteine to its phenylalanine, the CDR3 spans 16 amino acids. The only DNA kept is the CDR3, 48 bases in frame from the first base. A distance of 16 bases separates the germline ends of V and J, which lose 2 bases and 6 bases respectively. CDR1 and CDR2, per the germline V gene, are SGHAT and FQNNGV. The full variable domain, with segments outside the CDR3 supplied by the reference TRBV11-2 and TRBJ2-2 proteins, appears as EAGVAQSPRYKIIEKRQSVAFWCNPISGHATLYWYQQILGQGPKLLIQFQNNGVVDDSQLPKDRFSAERLKGVDSTLKIQPAKLEDSAVYLCASSLPGADRAGELFFGEGSRLTVL.